A single sample is the source of the 11 T cell receptor beta chains below, sequenced in a study of cytomegalovirus exposure and HLA in healthy donors. This PCR relied on a set of 60 Vbeta primers and 13 Jbeta primers. Assay used: immunoSEQ multiplex PCR; TCRdb lists only in-frame clones, some missing. The listing records 100,000 to 150,000 clones. Sequenced sample: PBMCs. Receptors were obtained from a man in his thirties or forties in good health and CMV-seronegative.

This chain connects TRBV5-6 to TRBJ1-2, with D possibly being TRBD1 (5 bases). Germline loops: CDR1 SGHDT, CDR2 YYEEEE. Deletions cut 4 bases from V and 4 bases from J, with 11 bases between. The CDR3 is 13 residues long. CDR3 sequence reads: CASSPQARYGYTF. The CDR3 coding sequence is TGTGCCAGCAGCCCACAGGCTCGCTATGGCTACACCTTC.

The chain couples TRBV15 to TRBJ1-4; TRBD1 aligns across 8 bases. J lost 6 bases, V lost 8 bases, and 5 bases had no gene match. Germline V gives CDR1 LNHNV, CDR2 YYDKDF (reference sequence). The CDR3 spans 13 residues. The DNA for the CDR3 is TGTGCCACCGCAGGACAGGGCTATGAAAAACTGTTTTTT. Encoded protein: CATAGQGYEKLFF.

The V call is TRBV7-2, the J call TRBJ2-3, with a tentative D call TRBD2 (6 bases). The CDR3 contains 15 residues. Germline V CDR1 and CDR2: SGHTA, FQGNSA. V was trimmed by 0 bases and J by 3 bases, leaving 10 bases between them. This CDR3 is CASSLAGLSTDTQYF. The CDR3 region has the DNA TGTGCCAGCAGCTTAGCGGGACTCTCGACAGATACGCAGTATTTT.

The chain has TRBV14 and TRBJ2-1; D gene ambiguous. Trimming pared 0 bases from V and 3 bases from J, leaving 9 bases between. The CDR3 contains 15 residues. Germline lookup yields CDR1 SGHDN and CDR2 FVKESK. The CDR3 here is CASSQEPGSYNEQFF. DNA for the CDR3: TGTGCCAGCAGCCAAGAGCCAGGCAGCTACAATGAGCAGTTCTTC.

CDR3 loop: CASSADSTQETQYF. The CDR3 bases are TGTGCCAGCAGTGCGGACTCGACCCAAGAGACCCAGTACTTC. The V call is TRBV2, the J call TRBJ2-5; TRBD2 might be the D (5 bases). The CDR3 runs 14 residues. V was shortened by 4 bases and J by 1 base, with 10 bases between the two germline ends. Germline V gene sequence: CDR1 SNHLY, CDR2 FYNNEI.

The V gene is TRBV5-1, the J gene TRBJ2-1; 8 positions agree with TRBD1. The V gene's germline CDR1 is SGHRS and CDR2 YFSETQ. CDR3 size: 15 residues. After removal of 4 bases from V and 9 bases from J, the junction contained 12 bases not matched to a gene. The CDR3 region is CASSPGDRSSIEQFF. The CDR3 DNA follows: TGCGCCAGCAGCCCGGGGGACAGGTCCTCCATTGAGCAGTTCTTC.

The chain links TRBV2 to TRBJ1-1; TRBD1 is a possible D gene (5 bases). Germline CDR1 reads SNHLY; CDR2 reads FYNNEI. This CDR3 region has 13 residues. Trimming left V 6 bases short and J 4 bases short, with 12 bases between. CDR3 amino acids: CASRGLSGTEAFF. The DNA for the CDR3 is TGTGCCAGCAGGGGACTTTCGGGCACTGAAGCTTTCTTT.

The chain links TRBV2 to TRBJ2-7; TRBD1 matches 12 bases. Germline V lookup: CDR1 SNHLY, CDR2 FYNNEI. V was pared by 6 bases and J by 2 bases, with 5 bases of the junction left unmatched. The CDR3 has 15 residues. The DNA for the CDR3 is TGTGCCAGCAGAGTAGGGACAGGGGGCACCTACGAGCAGTACTTC. Its translation: CASRVGTGGTYEQYF.

The V call is TRBV14, the J call TRBJ1-3; possible D gene TRBD1, 5 bases. The CDR3 has 14 residues. Germline CDR1 and CDR2: SGHDN and FVKESK. V gave up 2 bases and J gave up 7 bases, with 12 bases separating them. CDR3 protein: CASSQRGISNTIYF. The CDR3 DNA reads as TGTGCCAGCAGCCAAAGGGGAATATCGAACACCATATATTTT.

The J gene is TRBJ1-4, the V gene TRBV15; 10 bases align to TRBD1. This CDR3 spans 17 amino acids. From germline, CDR1 is LNHNV and CDR2 YYDKDF (reference sequence). The J segment lost 5 bases and the V segment lost 3 bases, leaving 9 bases of the junction unmatched. The CDR3 sequence is CATSRGNADRGNEKLFF. CDR3 coding DNA: TGTGCCACCAGCAGGGGGAATGCGGACAGGGGGAATGAAAAACTGTTTTTT.

The chain recombines TRBV15 with TRBJ2-7; 9 bases agree with TRBD2. Unmatched junction bases numbered 2, after V lost 0 bases and J lost 2 bases. The CDR3 has 15 amino acids. Looked up from germline, CDR1 is LNHNV and CDR2 is YYDKDF (reference sequence). This CDR3 reads CATSRELAGTYEQYF. CDR3 sequence (DNA): TGTGCCACCAGCAGAGAGCTAGCGGGAACCTACGAGCAGTACTTC.